These 4 T cell receptor beta chains were all obtained from the same sample, sequenced in a study of blood T cell repertoires in COVID-19 (TCRdb year 2020). The library was obtained by the immunoSEQ multiplex PCR assay. The clones in this table, taken by TCRdb from immuneACCESS, are in-frame only. Not every clone is retained; where verified, under half of the shortfall comes from an unresolved V gene, and the cause of the rest is unknown. The sample table lists about 170,000 clones, around 82% of them with a count of one. The ten largest account for around a fifth of the sample. The source material was peripheral blood. Every receptor here comes from a woman aged 70-85 years who had recovered from COVID-19.

The chain uses TRBV6-5 and TRBJ1-2; 12 nucleotides align to TRBD1. The trim removed 0 bases at V and 5 bases at J, leaving 4 bases unmatched. The germline gives CDR1 MNHEY, CDR2 SVGAGI. This CDR3 is built from 16 residues. CDR3 in amino acids: CASSYSGQGAGYGYTF. The CDR3 nucleotides are TGTGCCAGCAGTTACTCGGGACAGGGGGCTGGGTATGGCTACACCTTC.

This chain joins TRBV5-5 and TRBJ1-5; the D gene is possibly TRBD1 (6 bases). Germline values: CDR1 SGHKS, CDR2 YYEKEE (reference sequence). The CDR3 is 13 residues long. Trimming cost V 0 bases and J 14 bases, with 15 bases left between them. CDR3 residues: CASSLADSHEKHF. CDR3 in DNA: TGTGCCAGCAGCTTGGCGGACAGCCATGAAAAGCATTTT. Full variable domain (rest looked up from reference TRBV5-5 and TRBJ1-5): DAGVTQSPTHLIKTRGQQVTLRCSPISGHKSVSWYQQVLGQGPQFIFQYYEKEERGRGNFPDRFSARQFPNYSSELNVNALLLGDSALYLCASSLADSHEKHFGDGTRLSIL.

This clone has a handful of counts. This chain uses TRBV28 with TRBJ2-2, with 7 bases matching TRBD1. The germline V gene encodes CDR1 MDHEN and CDR2 SYDVKM. The CDR3 is made up of 14 amino acids. Trimming took 6 bases from V and 7 from J; bases not matched to a gene: 8. The CDR3 DNA sequence: TGTGCCAGCAGGCCCACAGGGGCGGGCGGGGAGCTGTTTTTT. It codes for CASRPTGAGGELFF.

V is TRBV3-1 (or the pseudogene TRBV3-2) and J is TRBJ1-2, with unresolved D. The CDR3 totals 11 residues. V was pared by 1 base and J by 14 bases, with 11 bases between. CDR1 and CDR2 from the germline V gene are LGHDT and YNNKEL (reference sequence). The DNA for the CDR3 is TGTGCCAGCAGCCAAGGGTCTTCGGGGACCTTC. It specifies CASSQGSSGTF.